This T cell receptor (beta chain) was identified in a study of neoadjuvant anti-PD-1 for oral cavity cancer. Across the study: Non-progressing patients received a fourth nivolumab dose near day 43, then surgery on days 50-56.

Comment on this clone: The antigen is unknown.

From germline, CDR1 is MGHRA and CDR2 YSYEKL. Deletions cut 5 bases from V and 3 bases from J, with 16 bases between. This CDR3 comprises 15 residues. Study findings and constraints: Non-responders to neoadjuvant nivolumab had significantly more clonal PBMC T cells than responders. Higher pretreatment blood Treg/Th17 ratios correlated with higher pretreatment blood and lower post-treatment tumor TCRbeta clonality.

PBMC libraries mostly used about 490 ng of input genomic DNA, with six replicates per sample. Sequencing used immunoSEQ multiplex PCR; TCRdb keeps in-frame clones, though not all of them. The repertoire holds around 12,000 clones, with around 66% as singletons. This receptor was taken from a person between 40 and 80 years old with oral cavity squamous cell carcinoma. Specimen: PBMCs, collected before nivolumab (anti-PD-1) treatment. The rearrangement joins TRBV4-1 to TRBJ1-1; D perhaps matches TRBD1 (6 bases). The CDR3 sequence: CASSSPLGAHTEAFF. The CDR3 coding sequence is TGCGCCAGCAGCTCCCCATTGGGGGCCCACACTGAAGCTTTCTTT.